This passage covers 22 T cell receptor beta chains from one sample sequenced in a study of blood T cell repertoires in COVID-19. The table came from immunoSEQ multiplex PCR; TCRdb's copy has only in-frame clones and leaves some out. Of 140,000 to 150,000 clones detected, 70% to 90% appear once; the ten largest clones hold over 10%. Sequencing was done on a sample of peripheral blood. These receptors came from a man aged 60-69 years with active or convalescent COVID-19.

This clone occurred once. The sample contains more than one DNA sequence encoding this CDR3. The V gene is TRBV19, the J gene TRBJ2-3; no clear D gene. The V gene's germline CDR1 is LNHDA and CDR2 SQIVND (reference sequence). V shed 3 bases and J shed 6 bases, with 4 bases lying between them. CDR3 length: 11 residues. CDR3 sequence (DNA): TGTGCCAGTAGTATCGGGGATACGCAGTATTTT. Its translation is CASSIGDTQYF.

The sample holds a few counts of this clone. The chain has TRBV6-6 and TRBJ2-7; 10 positions agree with TRBD2. V dropped 6 bases and J dropped 7; count of bases not matched to a gene: 12. Germline loops: CDR1 MNHNY, CDR2 SVGAGI (reference sequence). The CDR3 contains 15 residues. CDR3 amino acids: CASSVPLAGVGEQYF. The CDR3 coding sequence is TGTGCCAGCAGCGTCCCCCTAGCGGGAGTGGGAGAGCAGTACTTC.

This chain uses TRBV4-3 with TRBJ1-2; TRBD1 aligns across 8 bases. CDR1 and CDR2 (germline): LGHNA, YSLEER. The CDR3 has 14 residues. The V and J ends lost 4 bases and 0 bases, in that order; junction bases with no gene match: 1. CDR3 nucleotide sequence: TGCGCCAGCAGCCGGGGACAGGCTAACTATGGCTACACCTTC. This translates into CASSRGQANYGYTF.

This chain links TRBV7-8 with TRBJ1-1, with 8 bases aligning to TRBD1. Germline V gene lookup returns CDR1 SGHVS and CDR2 FQNEAQ. Germline trimming cut 5 bases from V and 1 base from J; bases unmatched to any gene: 3. This CDR3 is 14 amino acids long. Here the CDR3 DNA reads TGTGCCAGCAGCCGGACAGGGAAGAACACTGAAGCTTTCTTT. Translating it yields CASSRTGKNTEAFF.

The rearrangement uses TRBV28 and TRBJ1-6, with a weak D call TRBD1 (5 bases). This CDR3 comprises 15 residues. Germline V gene sequence: CDR1 MDHEN, CDR2 SYDVKM. The V end was cut by 4 bases, the J end by 7 bases, with 14 bases between. The CDR3 DNA sequence: TGTGCCAGCAGTTCACACCTTTCAGGGAATTCACCCCTCCACTTT. Translation: CASSSHLSGNSPLHF.

This clone was counted a few times. The rearrangement joins TRBV19 to TRBJ1-1; D call uncertain. The CDR3 covers 15 residues. V lost 3 bases to trimming and J lost 1 base, with 12 bases between them. CDR1 and CDR2 from the germline V gene are LNHDA and SQIVND (reference sequence). The DNA of the CDR3 is TGTGCCAGTAGTATCTCGGAGGCAGCGAACACTGAAGCTTTCTTT. This sequence encodes CASSISEAANTEAFF.

This clone was recorded once. This rearrangement joins TRBV27 to TRBJ1-2; D is possibly TRBD1 (5 bases). Germline V CDR1 and CDR2: MNHEY, SMNVEV (reference sequence). V lost 6 bases, J lost 7 bases, and 21 bases lay in between. The CDR3 runs 15 residues. Here the CDR3 reads CASRTQGWGSGGYTF. For the CDR3, the DNA is TGTGCCAGCAGGACCCAAGGGTGGGGCTCAGGTGGCTACACCTTC.

The sample holds many counts of this clone. The chain employs TRBV6-5 and TRBJ1-2; TRBD1 agrees at 8 bases. Germline loops: CDR1 MNHEY, CDR2 SVGAGI. The CDR3 covers 13 residues. The V and J ends lost 6 bases and 6 bases, in that order; junction bases with no gene match: 6. CDR3 DNA sequence: TGTGCCAGCAGCACCGGACAGGGAAATGGCTACACCTTC. It translates to CASSTGQGNGYTF.

CDR3: CASSVPGWETQYF. The DNA of the CDR3 is TGTGCCAGCAGTGTCCCCGGGTGGGAGACCCAGTACTTC. The gene calls are TRBV2 and TRBJ2-5; D is ambiguous. V lost 4 bases and J 5 bases, leaving 11 bases between the germline ends. Germline CDR1 reads SNHLY; CDR2 reads FYNNEI. The CDR3 extends over 13 amino acids.

The gene calls are TRBV29-1 and TRBJ1-3, with 9 bases identical to TRBD1. CDR1 is SQVTM, CDR2 ANQGSEA, per germline. Losses at the gene ends were 5 bases for V and 6 bases for J; bases not matched to a gene: 5. The CDR3 length is 13 residues. The CDR3: CSVSDRGENTIYF. The DNA of the CDR3 is TGCAGCGTTTCCGACAGGGGGGAAAACACCATATATTTT.

The sample holds one count of this clone. The CDR3 nucleotides are TGCGCCAGCACCCTGGACGGGATGAACACTGAAGCTTTCTTT. Translating it yields CASTLDGMNTEAFF. This sequence joins TRBV10-2 and TRBJ1-1; D ambiguous. The CDR3 loop spans 14 amino acids. Trimming removed 7 bases at V and 0 bases at J, with 12 bases between. Germline CDR1 and CDR2: WSHSY and SAAADI.

The chain recombines TRBV27 with TRBJ2-7; TRBD2 is a possible D gene (6 bases). Germline CDR1 and CDR2: MNHEY and SMNVEV (reference sequence). The CDR3 spans 15 residues. V was clipped by 6 bases and J by 3 bases, with 18 bases between them. The chain's CDR3 is CASSQVGGIIYEQYF. CDR3 DNA: TGTGCCAGCAGCCAAGTCGGAGGGATAATCTACGAGCAGTACTTC.

This clone was detected once. The chain is built from TRBV7-2 and TRBJ1-2; D perhaps matches TRBD1 (6 bases). The CDR3 has 16 residues. The germline gives CDR1 SGHTA, CDR2 FQGNSA. The ends were cut back, 2 bases at V and 0 bases at J, with 13 bases in the middle. In DNA, the CDR3 is TGTGCCAGCAGCTTAAGTCCTCGACAGGCTAACTATGGCTACACCTTC. The encoded protein is CASSLSPRQANYGYTF.

This chain joins TRBV19 and TRBJ2-3, with D tentatively TRBD1 (6 bases). CDR3 size: 17 residues. V was pared by 5 bases and J by 1 base, with 19 bases between. The germline CDR1 and CDR2 sequences are LNHDA and SQIVND (reference sequence). CDR3 nucleotide sequence: TGTGCCAGTAGTGGGGGCAGAACCTTTACTGGCACAGATACGCAGTATTTT. Amino acid sequence: CASSGGRTFTGTDTQYF.

The CDR3 nucleotides read TGTGCCACCAGCAGTGACCGGACAGGCGGGACCTACAATGAGCAGTTCTTC. Translating it yields CATSSDRTGGTYNEQFF. This sequence joins TRBV15 and TRBJ2-1, with a weak D call TRBD1 (7 bases). Looked up from germline, CDR1 is LNHNV and CDR2 is YYDKDF (reference sequence). V was trimmed by 3 bases and J by 2 bases, leaving 17 bases between them. CDR3 size: 17 residues.

This clone was observed a single time. V gene TRBV2 combines with J gene TRBJ1-5; the match to TRBD1 covers 9 bases. Germline V gene lookup returns CDR1 SNHLY and CDR2 FYNNEI. This CDR3 contains 13 residues. V lost 6 bases and J lost 6; bases outside the gene matches: 3. The CDR3 DNA reads as TGTGCCAGCAGCCCGACAGGGGGTCAGCCCCAGCATTTT. Protein: CASSPTGGQPQHF.

This clone was counted once. The gene calls are TRBV16 and TRBJ2-7; 7 bases line up with TRBD1. From germline, CDR1 is KGHSY and CDR2 FQNENV. The V and J ends lost 2 bases and 2 bases, in that order; junction bases with no gene match: 3. This CDR3 has 14 residues. The DNA of the CDR3 is TGTGCCAGCAGCCAACAGGGGGTCACCTACGAGCAGTACTTC. This codes for CASSQQGVTYEQYF. Full variable domain (rest looked up from reference TRBV16 and TRBJ2-7): GEEVAQTPKHLVRGEGQKAKLYCAPIKGHSYVFWYQQVLKNEFKFLISFQNENVFDETGMPKERFSAKCLPNSPCSLEIQATKLEDSAVYFCASSQQGVTYEQYFGPGTRLTVT.

The chain links TRBV9 to TRBJ2-5; maybe TRBD1 (6 bases). The CDR3 runs to 13 residues. Germline CDR1 is SGDLS and CDR2 is YYNGEE. V shed 6 bases and J shed 5 bases, with 14 bases lying between them. The CDR3 nucleotides read TGTGCCAGCAACAGGGCCCTCCAGGAGACCCAGTACTTC. This encodes CASNRALQETQYF. Looking up the rest from reference TRBV9 and TRBJ2-5 gives the full variable domain: DSGVTQTPKHLITATGQRVTLRCSPRSGDLSVYWYQQSLDQGLQFLIQYYNGEERAKGNILERFSAQQFPDLHSELNLSSLELGDSALYFCASNRALQETQYFGPGTRLLVL.

This chain uses TRBV6-5 with TRBJ1-1; possibly TRBD1 for D (5 bases). With 8 bases removed from V and 8 bases from J, the gap between germline ends came to 9 bases. CDR3 length: 10 residues. Germline V gene lookup returns CDR1 MNHEY and CDR2 SVGAGI. CDR3 bases: TGTGCCAGCGGGAAGGGGGAAGCTTTCTTT. Protein product: CASGKGEAFF.

V gene TRBV7-3 combines with J gene TRBJ2-2, with 10 bases lining up with TRBD2. CDR1 SGHTA and CDR2 FQGTGA come from the germline V gene. CDR3 length equals 15 residues. With V trimmed by 5 bases and J by 1 base, 1 base remained unmatched. CDR3 amino acids: CASSIAGGNTGELFF. In DNA form, the CDR3 reads TGTGCCAGCAGCATAGCGGGAGGGAACACCGGGGAGCTGTTTTTT.

This clone has a handful of counts. V gene TRBV19 combines with J gene TRBJ1-1, with TRBD1 matching over 8 bases. This CDR3 has 16 amino acids. Losses at the gene ends were 6 bases for V and 1 base for J; bases not matched to a gene: 10. The germline V gene encodes CDR1 LNHDA and CDR2 SQIVND (reference sequence). The CDR3 region has the DNA TGTGCCAGTAGAATCCAGGGGGCGCGGGGGAACACTGAAGCTTTCTTT. Residues: CASRIQGARGNTEAFF.

A few counts support this clone. This sequence joins TRBV20-1 and TRBJ1-1; unclear D gene. This CDR3 has 10 residues. Per germline, CDR1 DFQATT and CDR2 SNEGSKA (reference sequence). Deletions cut 4 bases from V and 9 bases from J, with 9 bases between. The CDR3 bases are TGCAGTGCTACCAGTACGCAAGCTTTCTTT. Its protein is CSATSTQAFF.